This entry lists 22 T cell receptor beta chains sequenced from one sample in a study of cytomegalovirus exposure and HLA in healthy donors. Primers included in the PCR were 60 Vbeta and 13 Jbeta primers. The assay was immunoSEQ multiplex PCR, and TCRdb's table has in-frame clones only and misses some. Found here are tens of thousands of clones, 6% to 9% of them singletons; the top ten hold under 3%. The material sequenced was PBMCs. The receptors shown here come from a middle-aged man in good health and CMV-seronegative.

The gene calls are TRBV7-9 and TRBJ1-1, with 7 bases lining up with TRBD1. Per the germline V gene, CDR1 is SEHNR and CDR2 is FQNEAQ (reference sequence). This CDR3 comprises 16 residues. V gave up 2 bases and J gave up 4 bases; unmatched junction bases: 10. CDR3 amino acids: CASSLSTGLRGTEAFF. Written as DNA, the CDR3 is TGTGCCAGCAGCTTATCGACAGGGTTGAGGGGCACTGAAGCTTTCTTT.

The chain links TRBV19 to TRBJ1-5; D perhaps matches TRBD1 (6 bases). In germline, CDR1 is LNHDA, CDR2 SQIVND (reference sequence). V gave up 5 bases and J gave up 0 bases, with 14 bases separating them. CDR3 size: 16 residues. The CDR3 sequence is CASSSGQTYSNQPQHF. CDR3 nucleotides: TGTGCCAGTAGTTCTGGACAGACTTATAGCAATCAGCCCCAGCATTTT.

The V call is TRBV19, the J call TRBJ2-1; no definite D call. CDR1 is LNHDA, CDR2 SQIVND, per germline (reference sequence). Trimming cost V 4 bases and J 0 bases, with 4 bases left between them. CDR3 length equals 13 residues. The CDR3 loop reads CASSTNSYNEQFF. The CDR3 region has the DNA TGTGCCAGTAGTACCAACTCCTACAATGAGCAGTTCTTC.

This chain joins TRBV9 and TRBJ2-6; no definite D call. Looked up from germline, CDR1 is SGDLS and CDR2 is YYNGEE. There are 15 residues in the CDR3. Trimming cost V 4 bases and J 4 bases, with 12 bases left between them. The CDR3 region has the DNA TGTGCCAGCAGCCCTACAGCTCCCGGGGCCAACGTCCTGACTTTC. As protein: CASSPTAPGANVLTF.

There are a few counts of this clone. The V and J genes are TRBV6-1 and TRBJ1-4; 7 bases align to TRBD1. In germline, CDR1 is MNHNS, CDR2 SASEGT. This CDR3 spans 16 amino acids. The J segment lost 8 bases and the V segment lost 0 bases, leaving 9 bases of the junction unmatched. Here the CDR3 reads CASSEALTGWEEKLFF. The CDR3, as DNA: TGTGCCAGCAGTGAAGCCCTGACAGGGTGGGAAGAAAAACTGTTTTTT.

This clone turned up a few times. The chain has TRBV28 and TRBJ1-1; tentatively, D is TRBD1 (6 bases). Looked up from germline, CDR1 is MDHEN and CDR2 is SYDVKM. V lost 8 bases and J lost 4, with 11 bases in between. This CDR3 is built from 12 residues. The CDR3 region is CASRRTVTEAFF. The CDR3 coding sequence is TGTGCCAGCCGAAGGACAGTCACTGAAGCTTTCTTT.

The chain uses TRBV4-3 and TRBJ2-2; possible D gene TRBD1, 6 bases. CDR1 and CDR2 (germline): LGHNA, YSLEER. V gave up 0 bases and J gave up 3 bases, with 17 bases separating them. The CDR3 length is 18 residues. This CDR3 reads CASSQEGRGGGYTGELFF. The CDR3 nucleotides read TGCGCCAGCAGCCAAGAAGGCAGGGGTGGTGGGTACACCGGGGAGCTGTTTTTT.

This clone turned up a few times. The rearrangement joins TRBV18 to TRBJ2-5; D perhaps matches TRBD1 (6 bases). Between the trimmed V and J ends, which lost 6 bases and 2 bases, there was a span of 13 bases. The CDR3 covers 14 residues. Per the germline V gene, CDR1 is KGHSH and CDR2 is LQKENI. The CDR3 sequence: CASSLQRGQETQYF. DNA of the CDR3: TGTGCCAGCTCGCTGCAGAGGGGGCAAGAGACCCAGTACTTC. Full variable domain (rest looked up from reference TRBV18 and TRBJ2-5): NAGVMQNPRHLVRRRGQEARLRCSPMKGHSHVYWYRQLPEEGLKFMVYLQKENIIDESGMPKERFSAEFPKEGPSILRIQQVVRGDSAAYFCASSLQRGQETQYFGPGTRLLVL.

This clone was seen a few times. This chain uses TRBV6-4 with TRBJ2-1, with TRBD2 identical over 12 bases. The CDR3 has 16 amino acids. The J segment lost 5 bases and the V segment lost 3 bases, leaving 5 bases of the junction unmatched. The V gene's germline CDR1 is MRHNA and CDR2 SNTAGT. This CDR3 reads CASSEASGRGNNEQFF. The CDR3, as DNA: TGTGCCAGCAGTGAGGCTAGCGGGAGGGGAAACAATGAGCAGTTCTTC.

This chain links TRBV19 with TRBJ2-1; TRBD2 might be the D (6 bases). Germline CDR1 is LNHDA and CDR2 is SQIVND (reference sequence). V was cut by 7 bases and J by 2 bases, with 21 bases left in between. The CDR3 runs 17 residues. The CDR3 nucleotides read TGTGCCAGTACCCAAAGGCGGGCGGGGCGCCCCTACAATGAGCAGTTCTTC. Protein sequence: CASTQRRAGRPYNEQFF.

V gene TRBV5-5 combines with J gene TRBJ1-2, with no clear D. This CDR3 comprises 12 residues. Germline V gives CDR1 SGHKS, CDR2 YYEKEE (reference sequence). Trimming cost V 8 bases and J 4 bases, with 12 bases left between them. CDR3 DNA: TGTGCCAGTATTGATCGGGGCTATGGCTACACCTTC. It codes for CASIDRGYGYTF.

This clone occurred a few times. The chain joins TRBV6-1 to TRBJ1-1, with TRBD1 identical over 8 bases. The ends lost 2 bases at V and 3 bases at J; junction bases unmatched: 14. This CDR3 comprises 18 residues. The V gene's germline CDR1 is MNHNS and CDR2 SASEGT. The chain's CDR3 is CASSESPSEPTGDTEAFF. CDR3 nucleotide sequence: TGTGCCAGCAGTGAATCCCCGTCCGAACCGACAGGGGACACTGAAGCTTTCTTT.

This clone was observed a handful of times. The V call is TRBV7-8, the J call TRBJ1-1; D perhaps matches TRBD1 (6 bases). This CDR3 comprises 12 residues. Germline CDR1 and CDR2: SGHVS and FQNEAQ. The germline V and J ends were trimmed by 5 bases and 5 bases, with 9 bases remaining between them. CDR3 amino acids: CASSETGTEAFF. Written as DNA, the CDR3 is TGTGCCAGCAGCGAGACAGGAACTGAAGCTTTCTTT.

This chain joins TRBV2 and TRBJ2-1, with TRBD2 identical over 9 bases. Germline V lookup: CDR1 SNHLY, CDR2 FYNNEI. There are 16 residues in the CDR3. V dropped 1 base and J dropped 4; count of bases not matched to a gene: 5. In DNA form, the CDR3 reads TGTGCCAGCAGTGAAGAGACTAGCGGATTTTACAATGAGCAGTTCTTC. It translates to CASSEETSGFYNEQFF.

This clone was observed a few times. The rearrangement links TRBV27 to TRBJ1-2, with D perhaps matching TRBD1 (5 bases). The length of the CDR3 is 15 residues. Trimming shortened V by 7 bases and J by 4 bases, and 19 bases separated the two germline ends. Germline lookup yields CDR1 MNHEY and CDR2 SMNVEV (reference sequence). The CDR3 loop is CASKDTVRDFYGYTF. In DNA, the CDR3 is TGTGCCAGCAAAGACACCGTTCGGGACTTCTATGGCTACACCTTC.

Only a few counts were recorded for this clone. CDR3 residues: CSVGAAFHITDTQYF. As DNA, the CDR3 is TGCAGCGTTGGTGCAGCGTTTCATATCACAGATACGCAGTATTTT. The chain recombines TRBV29-1 with TRBJ2-3; D gene ambiguous. Trimming cost V 4 bases and J 2 bases, with 16 bases left between them. Germline-derived CDR1 and CDR2 are SQVTM and ANQGSEA. The CDR3 runs to 15 residues.

As DNA, the CDR3 is TGTGCCTGCACTGACTCTGGAAACACCATATATTTT. It is translated as CACTDSGNTIYF. The V call is TRBV30, the J call TRBJ1-3, with D unresolved. CDR3 length equals 12 residues. V gave up 6 bases and J gave up 0 bases, with 6 bases separating them. Germline V CDR1 and CDR2: GTSNPN, SVGIG (reference sequence).

This clone was seen a few times. The V gene is TRBV5-1, the J gene TRBJ2-2, with TRBD2 matching 9 bases. The CDR3 is 15 residues long. The junction had 2 bases not matched to a gene; V was cut back by 2 bases and J by 3 bases. Germline V gene lookup returns CDR1 SGHRS and CDR2 YFSETQ. CDR3 bases: TGCGCCAGCAGCTTAAGGACTAGCGACACCGGGGAGCTGTTTTTT. This gives the protein CASSLRTSDTGELFF.

On this clone itself: Other DNA sequences in this specimen translate into the identical CDR3. The chain has TRBV9 and TRBJ1-6, with 9 bases matching TRBD1. The CDR3 is 14 residues long. Trimming took 0 bases from V and 8 from J; bases not matched to a gene: 0. Germline loops: CDR1 SGDLS, CDR2 YYNGEE. The chain's CDR3 is CASSVGQGDSPLHF. The CDR3 DNA is TGTGCCAGCAGCGTAGGACAGGGGGATTCACCCCTCCACTTT.

This clone was seen only a few times. The chain combines TRBV7-9 with TRBJ2-7; weak D call: TRBD1 (6 bases). Trimming shortened V by 4 bases and J by 0 bases, and 13 bases separated the two germline ends. Germline lookup yields CDR1 SEHNR and CDR2 FQNEAQ (reference sequence). The CDR3 extends over 15 amino acids. CDR3 coding DNA: TGTGCCAGCAGCTCGGGACACCTTGACTCCTACGAGCAGTACTTC. Encoded protein: CASSSGHLDSYEQYF.

This sequence joins TRBV21-1 and TRBJ1-6. TRBV21-1 is a listed pseudogene. The CDR3 sequence is 20 residues long. Here the CDR3 reads CASSKVGNGGGGDSNSPLHF. The CDR3 DNA sequence: TGTGCCAGCAGCAAAGTTGGGAATGGGGGGGGTGGCGATAGTAATTCACCCCTCCACTTT.

The sample holds a few counts of this clone. The rearrangement links TRBV7-2 to TRBJ2-3; D is unresolved. CDR1 and CDR2 from the germline V gene are SGHTA and FQGNSA. The CDR3 runs 13 residues. The V end lost 6 bases, the J end lost 2 bases, and 9 bases lay between the germline ends. CDR3 protein: CASSEVHTDTQYF. CDR3 DNA: TGTGCCAGCAGTGAGGTTCACACAGATACGCAGTATTTT.